Following are 21 T cell receptor beta chains from one sample sequenced in a study of T cell responses to AZD1222 COVID-19 vaccine. Method: immunoSEQ multiplex PCR; TCRdb's copy keeps in-frame clones and lacks some. The data contain some 150,000 clones, 85% to 95% of them singletons. This specimen was peripheral blood, taken 28 days after the second AZD1222 dose. The receptors were sampled from an adult who received the AZD1222 COVID-19 vaccine.

V is TRBV7-3 and J is TRBJ2-5, with D tentatively TRBD1 or TRBD2 (5 bases each). Germline V lookup: CDR1 SGHTA, CDR2 FQGTGA. CDR3 size: 13 residues. V was clipped by 5 bases and J by 5 bases, with 12 bases between them. The CDR3 loop reads CASSPMGVETQYF. CDR3 DNA: TGTGCCAGCAGCCCAATGGGGGTGGAGACCCAGTACTTC.

This chain uses TRBV23-1 with TRBJ2-3; 7 nucleotides agree with TRBD2. TRBV23-1 is given ORF status, its function remaining uncertain. This CDR3 region has 19 residues. The V and J ends lost 0 bases and 0 bases, in that order; junction bases with no gene match: 12. This CDR3 is CASSQSRRERLTSTDTQYF. For the CDR3, the DNA is TGCGCCAGCAGTCAATCACGGCGGGAGCGGCTTACTAGCACAGATACGCAGTATTTT.

The chain combines TRBV30 with TRBJ1-5; D remains unclear. In germline, CDR1 is GTSNPN, CDR2 SVGIG (reference sequence). Trimming cost V 3 bases and J 4 bases, with 19 bases left between them. The CDR3 has 16 amino acids. The DNA for the CDR3 is TGTGCCTGGAGCGGAAACGGCGGTCGGGGAAATCAGCCCCAGCATTTT. Protein product: CAWSGNGGRGNQPQHF.

In DNA form, the CDR3 reads TGTGCCAGCAGCTTTACCAGGGTAAATGAGCAGTTCTTC. Protein product: CASSFTRVNEQFF. The chain combines TRBV7-2 with TRBJ2-1; a weak D match, TRBD1 (5 bases). V dropped 3 bases and J dropped 7 bases, with 10 bases sitting between them. The germline V gene encodes CDR1 SGHTA and CDR2 FQGNSA. The length of the CDR3 is 13 residues.

This clone was seen once. The J gene is TRBJ1-2, the V gene TRBV6-2 or TRBV6-3; tentatively, D is TRBD1 (5 bases). V lost 2 bases to trimming and J lost 5 bases, with 6 bases between them. This CDR3 contains 12 residues. Germline V gives CDR1 MNHEY, CDR2 SVGEGT. The DNA for the CDR3 is TGTGCCAGCAGTTACGGGGGATATGGCTACACCTTC. Protein sequence: CASSYGGYGYTF.

This clone was seen only a few times. The rearrangement joins TRBV3-1 (or the pseudogene TRBV3-2) to TRBJ2-7, with TRBD2 as a possible D gene (5 bases). Germline V gene lookup returns CDR1 LGHDT and CDR2 YNNKEL (reference sequence). Between the trimmed V and J ends, which lost 0 bases and 1 base, there was a span of 7 bases. The CDR3 has 14 amino acids. CDR3 in DNA: TGTGCCAGCAGCCAAGATCGAGGGTCCTACGAGCAGTACTTC. Its translation is CASSQDRGSYEQYF.

The chain recombines TRBV6-5 with TRBJ2-7; the D gene is possibly TRBD1 (5 bases). The CDR3 runs 11 residues. Trimming took 6 bases from V and 2 from J, leaving 5 bases between them. Germline V gene sequence: CDR1 MNHEY, CDR2 SVGAGI. CDR3 sequence: CASRTAYEQYF. The CDR3 DNA reads as TGTGCCAGCAGGACAGCCTACGAGCAGTACTTC.

The rearrangement uses TRBV5-5 and TRBJ1-6, with TRBD1 identical over 7 bases. V shed 2 bases and J 9 bases; nucleotides not matched to a gene: 5. Germline V gene lookup returns CDR1 SGHKS and CDR2 YYEKEE (reference sequence). This CDR3 is built from 14 residues. CDR3 sequence reads: CASSFQGDGSPLHF. CDR3 in DNA: TGTGCCAGCAGCTTTCAGGGGGATGGTTCACCCCTCCACTTT.

The J gene is TRBJ2-7, the V gene TRBV5-4, with TRBD2 as a possible D gene (5 bases). The CDR3 is 14 amino acids. From germline, CDR1 is SGHNT and CDR2 YYREEE (reference sequence). V dropped 0 bases and J dropped 1 base, with 8 bases sitting between them. CDR3 residues: CASSLARTSYEQYF. CDR3 coding DNA: TGTGCCAGCAGCTTGGCCCGGACTTCCTACGAGCAGTACTTC.

This clone occurred once. The chain couples TRBV19 to TRBJ2-2, with a weak D call TRBD1 (6 bases). Germline V gene sequence: CDR1 LNHDA, CDR2 SQIVND (reference sequence). The CDR3 length is 14 residues. Between the trimmed V and J ends, which lost 1 base and 6 bases, there was a span of 9 bases. DNA for the CDR3: TGTGCCAGTAGTATAGTTGCAGGGGCCGGGGAGCTGTTTTTT. Its translation: CASSIVAGAGELFF.

This clone was found once. The V and J genes are TRBV7-2 and TRBJ1-1; 7 bases fit TRBD1. Germline V gene data show CDR1 as SGHTA and CDR2 as FQGNSA. The V segment lost 1 base and the J segment 3 bases; nucleotides outside the gene matches: 2. The CDR3 length is 14 residues. CDR3 nucleotides: TGTGCCAGCAGCTTAGGGACAGGACACACTGAAGCTTTCTTT. It yields the protein CASSLGTGHTEAFF. The full variable domain, with the rest looked up from reference TRBV7-2 and TRBJ1-1, is GAGVSQSPSNKVTEKGKDVELRCDPISGHTALYWYRQSLGQGLEFLIYFQGNSAPDKSGLPSDRFSAERTGGSVSTLTIQRTQQEDSAVYLCASSLGTGHTEAFFGQGTRLTVV.

The rearrangement joins TRBV19 to TRBJ2-3; 8 bases line up with TRBD1. Germline lookup yields CDR1 LNHDA and CDR2 SQIVND (reference sequence). The CDR3 has 14 amino acids. The ends lost 5 bases at V and 5 bases at J; junction bases unmatched: 6. CDR3 DNA: TGTGCCAGTAGTGCAGGGGGCGCCGGAGATACGCAGTATTTT. It encodes CASSAGGAGDTQYF.

The chain uses TRBV10-1 and TRBJ2-7; D possibly matches TRBD1 or TRBD2 (5 bases each). Trimming took off 10 bases at V and 0 bases at J, with 16 bases between the two ends. Germline V gives CDR1 WNHNN, CDR2 SYGVQD (reference sequence). This CDR3 spans 14 amino acids. DNA of the CDR3: TGCGCCACCAGGGACCGAAGCAGCTCCTACGAGCAGTACTTC. It codes for CATRDRSSSYEQYF.

The chain employs TRBV11-1 and TRBJ2-7, with unresolved D. V was cut by 5 bases and J by 2 bases, with 10 bases left in between. The CDR3 has 13 amino acids. Germline CDR1 is SGHAT and CDR2 is FQDESV (reference sequence). The CDR3 spells CASSPPITYEQYF. The CDR3 coding sequence is TGTGCCAGCAGCCCTCCCATAACCTACGAGCAGTACTTC. The complete variable domain, with remaining parts taken from reference TRBV11-1 and TRBJ2-7, reads EAEVAQSPRYKITEKSQAVAFWCDPISGHATLYWYRQILGQGPELLVQFQDESVVDDSQLPKDRFSAERLKGVDSTLKIQPAELGDSAMYLCASSPPITYEQYFGPGTRLTVT.

V gene TRBV11-2 combines with J gene TRBJ2-7; no clear D gene. V was clipped by 6 bases and J by 3 bases, with 6 bases between them. The germline gives CDR1 SGHAT, CDR2 FQNNGV. This CDR3 is built from 11 residues. The CDR3 spells CASRRVYEQYF. The CDR3 DNA reads as TGTGCCAGCAGACGCGTCTACGAGCAGTACTTC.

The chain employs TRBV28 and TRBJ1-1; D gene uncertain. This CDR3 has 14 residues. The V gene's germline CDR1 is MDHEN and CDR2 SYDVKM. Trimming pared 6 bases from V and 1 base from J, leaving 12 bases between. The CDR3 here is CASSYRRANTEAFF. DNA for the CDR3: TGTGCCAGCAGCTACCGGAGGGCGAACACTGAAGCTTTCTTT.

The genes are TRBV30 and TRBJ2-2; 11 bases are a match to TRBD2. Germline V gene sequence: CDR1 GTSNPN, CDR2 SVGIG (reference sequence). The CDR3 totals 16 residues. V shed 2 bases, J shed 7 bases, and the junction held 9 bases outside the gene matches. CDR3 protein: CAWSLLAGVGGGELFF. The CDR3 DNA follows: TGTGCCTGGAGTCTACTAGCGGGAGTAGGGGGCGGGGAGCTGTTTTTT. Full variable domain (remainder filled in from reference TRBV30 and TRBJ2-2): SQTIHQWPATLVQPVGSPLSLECTVEGTSNPNLYWYRQAAGRGLQLLFYSVGIGQISSEVPQNLSASRPQDRQFILSSKKLLLSDSGFYLCAWSLLAGVGGGELFFGEGSRLTVL.

For this clone: Germline and junction disagree at one end, which may indicate a read error. The J gene is TRBJ1-5, the V gene TRBV7-2; TRBD1 is a possible D gene (6 bases). The CDR3 spans 14 residues. The germline V gene encodes CDR1 SGHTA and CDR2 FQGNSA. CDR3 sequence reads: CASSGLQGNQPQHF. The DNA of the CDR3 is TGTGCCAGCAGCGGGTTACAGGGCAACCAGCCCCAGCATTTT.

The CDR3 here is CVRSSVRPGQNTEAFF. CDR3 nucleotide sequence: TGTGTCAGAAGCTCAGTAAGACCAGGACAGAACACTGAAGCTTTCTTT. The chain couples TRBV7-5 to TRBJ1-1; the D call TRBD1 from the table was never checked on the DNA. TRBV7-5 is shown as a pseudogene. This CDR3 is built from 16 residues.

The CDR3: CASSLPLGTGGYEQYF. In DNA form, the CDR3 reads TGTGCCAGCAGCCTCCCTTTAGGGACAGGGGGTTACGAGCAGTACTTC. The V and J genes are TRBV28 and TRBJ2-7, with 11 bases lining up with TRBD1. CDR1 and CDR2 from the germline V gene are MDHEN and SYDVKM. The CDR3 is 16 residues long. V dropped 6 bases and J dropped 4; count of bases not matched to a gene: 11.

V and J are TRBV2 and TRBJ2-5; 9 bases align to TRBD2. Per germline, CDR1 SNHLY and CDR2 FYNNEI. The CDR3 is 14 amino acids. V was pared by 2 bases and J by 8 bases, with 6 bases of the junction left unmatched. For the CDR3, the DNA is TGTGCCAGCAGTGAAAGGGCTAGCGGGGAAACCCAGTACTTC. Protein product: CASSERASGETQYF.